This is a list of T cell receptor beta chains from one sample in a study of post-analysis software for immune sequencing data. MiXCR, applied by TCRdb to the PCR reads, yields one record per CDR3 protein. The table shows around 250,000 distinct CDR3 sequences, with around 34% occurring only once. Material for sequencing was blood. The receptors originated from a girl aged 10 to 17 with multiple sclerosis. Both conserved end residues are part of each CDR3. A D gene is named only where the DNA matches it firmly. Clone size is shown for a subset of rows, as once, few, many or a class of expanded clone.

V	J	size	length	D	CDR3	DNA
TRBV12-3/TRBV12-4	TRBJ2-3	few	16	.	CASSLQGTPSTDTQYF	TGTGCCAGCAGTCTCCAGGGTACCCCTAGCACAGATACGCAGTATTTT
TRBV6-5	TRBJ2-2	few	17	TRBD1	CASSWRGTGSNTGELFF	TGTGCCAGCAGTTGGCGGGGGACAGGGAGTAACACCGGGGAGCTGTTTTTT
TRBV20-1	TRBJ2-1	.	15	TRBD1	CSASPPGQGYNEQFF	TGCAGTGCTAGTCCTCCGGGACAGGGATACAATGAGCAGTTCTTC
TRBV4-1	TRBJ1-1	many	16	.	CASSQDVVGGFTEAFF	TGCGCCAGCAGCCAAGATGTTGTTGGAGGGTTCACTGAAGCTTTCTTT
TRBV6-5	TRBJ2-1	.	14	.	CASRGRFLVNEQFF	TGTGCCAGCAGAGGAAGATTCTTGGTCAATGAGCAGTTCTTC
TRBV5-1	TRBJ2-7	few	14	TRBD1	CASSLGQGVHEQYF	TGCGCCAGCAGCTTGGGACAGGGTGTGCACGAGCAGTACTTC
TRBV6-2/TRBV6-3	TRBJ2-1	medium-sized	16	TRBD2	CASYGTSGSFRNEQFF	TGTGCCAGCTACGGGACTAGCGGGAGTTTTAGGAATGAGCAGTTCTTC
TRBV18	TRBJ2-1	many	13	.	CASSPTIYNEQFF	TGTGCCAGCTCACCGACGATCTACAATGAGCAGTTCTTC
TRBV29-1	TRBJ1-2	once	14	TRBD1	CSVETPGGGYGYTF	TGCAGCGTTGAGACTCCAGGGGGCGGCTATGGCTACACCTTC
TRBV28	TRBJ1-2	many	14	.	CASSVLGTRYGYTF	TGTGCCAGCAGTGTCTTAGGGACCCGCTATGGCTACACCTTC
TRBV12-3/TRBV12-4	TRBJ1-1	few	14	.	CASSLDEVNTEAFF	TGTGCCAGCAGTTTAGACGAGGTGAACACTGAAGCTTTCTTT
TRBV28	TRBJ2-7	many	16	TRBD2	CASSPGGAGDSYEQYF	TGTGCCAGCAGTCCGGGTGGGGCGGGAGACTCCTACGAGCAGTACTTC
TRBV4-3	TRBJ2-1	.	15	.	CASSQDRAGYNEQFF	TGCGCCAGCAGCCAAGATCGGGCCGGCTACAATGAGCAGTTCTTC
TRBV12-3/TRBV12-4	TRBJ2-5	many	14	.	CASSFRQGWETQYF	TGTGCCAGCAGTTTCAGGCAGGGATGGGAGACCCAGTACTTC
TRBV11-2	TRBJ1-1	many	14	TRBD1	CASSTWTGNTEAFF	TGTGCCAGCAGCACCTGGACAGGGAACACTGAAGCTTTCTTT
TRBV5-1	TRBJ2-6	many	14	.	CAIPGPSGANVLTF	TGCGCCATCCCAGGTCCCTCTGGGGCCAACGTCCTGACTTTC
TRBV20-1	TRBJ2-5	many	15	TRBD2	CSARDSGRVGETQYF	TGCAGTGCTAGAGATTCCGGGAGGGTCGGAGAGACCCAGTACTTC
TRBV4-2	TRBJ2-2	many	16	.	CASSPWTEANTGELFF	TGTGCCAGCAGCCCCTGGACAGAAGCGAACACCGGGGAGCTGTTTTTT
TRBV5-1	TRBJ1-2	many	14	.	CASSPDSVDYGYTF	TGCGCCAGCAGCCCGGACAGTGTGGACTATGGCTACACCTTC
TRBV10-3	TRBJ1-4	.	12	TRBD1	CATQTGNEKLFF	TGTGCCACCCAGACAGGGAATGAAAAACTGTTTTTT
TRBV6-7	TRBJ2-4	.	15	TRBD1	CASSHRGKAKNIQYF	TGTGCCAGCAGTCACAGGGGTAAAGCCAAAAACATTCAGTACTTC
TRBV6-1	TRBJ2-2	.	14	.	CASSDWERNGELFF	TGTGCCAGCAGTGACTGGGAACGAAACGGGGAGCTGTTTTTT
TRBV20-1	TRBJ1-2	many	12	.	CSARGGGRGYTF	TGCAGTGCCCGCGGCGGAGGCCGTGGCTACACCTTC
TRBV7-9	TRBJ2-7	.	11	.	CASSIVYEQYF	TGTGCCAGCAGCATCGTCTACGAGCAGTACTTC
TRBV7-3	TRBJ2-3	.	13	.	CASSLTVGDTQYF	TGTGCCAGCAGCTTAACGGTGGGAGATACGCAGTATTTT
TRBV29-1	TRBJ2-1	.	12	.	CSVDMEYNEQFF	TGCAGCGTTGATATGGAGTACAATGAGCAGTTCTTC
TRBV5-1	TRBJ2-7	.	15	TRBD1	CASSQTGQALYEQYF	TGCGCCAGCAGCCAGACGGGACAGGCACTCTACGAGCAGTACTTC
TRBV14	TRBJ1-4	many	14	.	CASRGNAPNEKLFF	TGTGCCAGCAGGGGAAACGCACCTAATGAAAAACTGTTTTTT
TRBV7-9	TRBJ2-2	few	12	.	CASSLAKGELFF	TGTGCCAGCAGCTTAGCGAAAGGGGAGCTGTTTTTT
TRBV11-2	TRBJ1-6	few	15	.	CASSPRTAPNSPLHF	TGTGCCAGCAGCCCCCGGACAGCGCCGAATTCACCCCTCCACTTT
TRBV20-1	TRBJ1-2	.	13	.	CSALPPRGYGHTF	TGCAGTGCCTTACCTCCCCGGGGCTATGGCCACACCTTC
TRBV11-2	TRBJ1-4	.	16	TRBD1	CASSLGEDRDDEKLFF	TGTGCCAGCAGCTTAGGAGAGGACAGGGATGACGAAAAACTGTTTTTT
TRBV19	TRBJ2-1	.	16	.	CASTDTQGWSYNEQFF	TGTGCCAGTACCGATACTCAAGGCTGGTCCTACAATGAGCAGTTCTTC
TRBV20-1	TRBJ2-5	.	13	.	CSAGWGGIETQYF	TGCAGTGCCGGGTGGGGCGGGATAGAGACCCAGTACTTC
TRBV6-2/TRBV6-3	TRBJ2-1	many	14	TRBD2	CATHREGGGNEQFF	TGTGCCACCCATCGGGAGGGAGGGGGCAATGAGCAGTTCTTC
TRBV20-1	TRBJ2-3	once	15	.	CSASNRQGGSDTQYF	TGCAGTGCTAGTAACCGACAGGGAGGGTCAGATACGCAGTATTTT
TRBV13	TRBJ2-7	.	14	.	CASSSRTNSYEQYF	TGTGCCAGCAGCTCAAGGACTAACTCCTACGAGCAGTACTTC
TRBV27	TRBJ2-1	.	14	TRBD2	CARPTRGLAIEQFF	TGTGCCAGACCGACCCGGGGACTAGCTATAGAGCAGTTCTTC
TRBV27	TRBJ1-2	many	13	.	CASSPRAYYGYTF	TGTGCCAGCTCTCCCCGGGCTTACTATGGCTACACCTTC
TRBV3-1	TRBJ1-1	.	12	TRBD1	CASSQRDSEAFF	TGTGCCAGCAGCCAAAGGGACAGTGAAGCTTTCTTT
TRBV7-6	TRBJ2-3	many	22	TRBD2	CASSLDSGGLAGRPGGTDTQYF	TGTGCCAGCAGCCTGGACAGTGGAGGACTAGCGGGGAGACCAGGTGGCACAGATACGCAGTATTTT
TRBV24-1	TRBJ2-1	.	17	TRBD2	CATSAPSGGGSYNEQFF	TGTGCCACCAGTGCCCCATCGGGAGGAGGCTCCTACAATGAGCAGTTCTTC
TRBV5-1	TRBJ2-5	many	15	.	CASSLGRQSSETQYF	TGCGCCAGCAGCTTGGGGCGACAAAGTTCAGAGACCCAGTACTTC
TRBV7-2	TRBJ2-1	many	12	.	CASSLSRSEQFF	TGTGCCAGCAGCTTATCCCGGAGTGAGCAGTTCTTC
TRBV2	TRBJ2-1	few	15	TRBD1	CASSRDRGGYNEQFF	TGTGCCAGCAGTCGTGACAGGGGCGGCTACAATGAGCAGTTCTTC
TRBV29-1	TRBJ1-1	.	13	.	CSVHRELGTEAFF	TGCAGCGTTCACAGGGAATTAGGCACTGAAGCTTTCTTT
TRBV24-1	TRBJ2-1	.	15	.	CATSDAQGSYNEQFF	TGTGCCACCAGTGACGCCCAGGGGTCCTACAATGAGCAGTTCTTC
TRBV24-1	TRBJ2-1	.	14	.	CATSEYPRGFVQFF	TGTGCCACCAGTGAATACCCGAGGGGGTTTGTGCAGTTCTTC
TRBV12-3/TRBV12-4	TRBJ1-1	many	13	.	CASSRGMNTEAFF	TGTGCCAGCAGTCGCGGGATGAACACTGAAGCTTTCTTT
TRBV29-1	TRBJ2-2	.	16	.	CSVELRGAGNTGELFF	TGCAGCGTGGAGCTCCGAGGGGCAGGGAACACCGGGGAGCTGTTTTTT
TRBV3-1	TRBJ1-1	few	16	.	CASSQGESRPPGGAFF	TGTGCCAGCAGCCAAGGGGAGTCTAGGCCCCCGGGGGGGGCTTTCTTT
TRBV14	TRBJ1-1	few	13	.	CASSHVQGTEAFF	TGTGCCAGCAGCCACGTTCAGGGGACTGAAGCTTTCTTT
TRBV20-1	TRBJ2-6	many	14	.	CSAPEFSGANVLTF	TGCAGTGCTCCCGAGTTCTCTGGGGCCAACGTCCTGACTTTC
TRBV6-1	TRBJ1-1	few	15	.	CASADRGALETEAFF	TGTGCCAGCGCGGACCGGGGAGCCCTGGAGACTGAAGCTTTCTTT
TRBV3-1	TRBJ2-2	.	17	TRBD2	CASSQVYGGSRTGELFF	TGTGCCAGCAGCCAAGTTTACGGGGGGAGCCGTACCGGGGAGCTGTTTTTT
TRBV20-1	TRBJ1-6	.	15	.	CSAIGPNRVGSPLHF	TGCAGTGCTATAGGCCCAAACAGGGTAGGGTCACCCCTCCACTTT
TRBV5-8	TRBJ2-2	few	15	TRBD2	CASSRRTSGTGELFF	TGTGCCAGCAGCCGGAGGACTAGTGGCACCGGGGAGCTGTTTTTT
TRBV5-1	TRBJ2-3	many	15	TRBD2	CASSSRGAPLDTQYF	TGCGCCAGCAGCTCGCGGGGGGCCCCCCTCGATACGCAGTATTTT